This is a list of T cell receptor beta chains from one sample in a study of blood T cell repertoires in COVID-19. Produced via immunoSEQ multiplex PCR; TCRdb's table is partial and in-frame only. The table records more than 250,000 clones, around 86% of them present only once. Input material: peripheral blood. The receptors stem from a man aged 45-65 years with active or convalescent COVID-19. CDR3s include the opening cysteine and the closing phenylalanine or tryptophan. D genes are given only for firm matches. Rows give clone size only sometimes, using once, few, many, or a class for an expanded clone.

j_call clone_size d_call v_call cdr3_nt cdr3_aa
TRBJ2-2 few TRBD1 TRBV6-1 TGTGCCAGCAGTGAATTTGTTATAGGGACAGGGGGCCCCGGGGAGCTGTTTTTT CASSEFVIGTGGPGELFF
TRBJ1-5 NA NA TRBV9 TGTGCCAGCAGCGTAGGGTCGGATCAGCCCCAGCATTTT CASSVGSDQPQHF
TRBJ1-1 NA NA TRBV5-1 TGCGCCAGCAGTTCGGGAAGAACGGGAAGCACTGAAGCTTTCTTT CASSSGRTGSTEAFF
TRBJ2-1 once TRBD1 TRBV7-2 TGTGCCAGCAGCTTAGAAGAGGGGGCGTACAATGAGCAGTTCTTC CASSLEEGAYNEQFF
TRBJ2-1 NA NA TRBV24-1 TGTGCCACCAGTGAGGCAGGTGAGCAGTTCTTC CATSEAGEQFF
TRBJ2-3 few NA TRBV3-1/TRBV3-2 TGTGCCAGCAGCCAAAAGGGACTTACTGGCCGACACACAGATACGCAGTATTTT CASSQKGLTGRHTDTQYF
TRBJ2-7 NA NA TRBV10-1 TGCGCCAGCAGTGACCCAGGGGGGTATGACGAGCAGTACTTC CASSDPGGYDEQYF
TRBJ1-6 NA NA TRBV2 TGTGCCAGCAGTGAAGCGCTTCGTAGGGGTCTGGCCTATAATTCACCCCTCCACTTT CASSEALRRGLAYNSPLHF
TRBJ1-1 NA TRBD1 TRBV6-6 TGTGCCAGCAGGTCCGGGACAGGGGGCACTGAAGCTTTCTTT CASRSGTGGTEAFF
TRBJ2-7 NA TRBD2 TRBV2 TGTGCCGGCAATGGTGGGGAGGGTCTCGAGCAGTACTTC CAGNGGEGLEQYF
TRBJ2-1 NA TRBD2 TRBV19 TGTGCCAGTAGTTCTCCGGGGGGGTATGTCGGGGATGAGCAGTTCTTC CASSSPGGYVGDEQFF
TRBJ1-1 NA TRBD1 TRBV12-3/TRBV12-4 TGTGCCAGCAGTGGGACAGGGGGCGAGGCTTTCTTT CASSGTGGEAFF
TRBJ1-5 NA TRBD1 TRBV7-2 TGTGCCAGCAGCTTACTGGCGCTTAACAGGGGAAGCAATCAGCCCCAGCATTTT CASSLLALNRGSNQPQHF
TRBJ2-2 once TRBD2 TRBV4-3 TGCGCCAGCAGCTCAGAGGAGACTAGCATAATCGGGGAGCTGTTTTTT CASSSEETSIIGELFF
TRBJ2-7 NA TRBD2 TRBV27 TGTGCCAGCAGTCCCCGGACTAGCGGCTACGAGCAGTACTTC CASSPRTSGYEQYF
TRBJ2-7 NA TRBD1 TRBV7-2 TGTGCCAGCATCCCGGACGCGACAGGGTATTACGAGCAGTACTTC CASIPDATGYYEQYF
TRBJ1-2 NA NA TRBV7-9 TGTGCCAGCAGCTTAGCGTTAGAGGGAGGCTACACCTTC CASSLALEGGYTF
TRBJ2-3 NA TRBD2 TRBV5-1 TGCGCCAGCAGCTTCGGGACTAGCGGACCCACAGATACGCAGTATTTT CASSFGTSGPTDTQYF
TRBJ2-2 NA TRBD1 TRBV18 TGTGCCAGCTCACTGGGACAGGGGCCTTCAACCGGGGAGCTGTTTTTT CASSLGQGPSTGELFF
TRBJ1-5 NA NA TRBV10-3 TGTGCCATCAGTGATAATGGAGCCATTCAGCCCCAGCATTTT CAISDNGAIQPQHF
TRBJ2-2 once TRBD2 TRBV7-2 TGTGCCAGCAGCAAGGGACTAGTCTTTGGTTACACCGGGGAGCTGTTTTTT CASSKGLVFGYTGELFF
TRBJ2-3 NA TRBD2 TRBV9 TGTGCCAGCAGCGTAGAGGCGGGAGGGAGATCAGATACGCAGTATTTT CASSVEAGGRSDTQYF
TRBJ1-5 NA TRBD1 TRBV10-3 TGTGCCACAAACACAGGGGCCAATCAGCCCCAGCATTTT CATNTGANQPQHF
TRBJ2-5 NA TRBD1 TRBV27 TGTGCCAGCAGTTCGCCAGGGTCAACAGGGGACGAGACCCAGTACTTC CASSSPGSTGDETQYF
TRBJ2-1 NA TRBD2 TRBV29-1 TGCAGCGTTGTTGGACTAGCGGGGGGTATGTCTTACTCCTACAATGAGCAGTTCTTC CSVVGLAGGMSYSYNEQFF
TRBJ1-6 NA TRBD1 TRBV2 TGTGCCAGCAGACAAGGGGGCTGGGGAACTTATAATTCACCCCTCCACTTT CASRQGGWGTYNSPLHF
TRBJ1-1 NA TRBD1 TRBV13 TGTGCCAGCAGCTTAGAACAGGGGGTGACTGAAGCTTTCTTT CASSLEQGVTEAFF
TRBJ2-5 NA NA TRBV19 TGTGCCAGTAGTCATGGCAGCGAAGAGACCCAGTACTTC CASSHGSEETQYF
TRBJ1-4 NA NA TRBV9 TGTGCCAGCAGCCCCCAGGGGTTGTTGGCAACTAATGAAAAACTGTTTTTT CASSPQGLLATNEKLFF
TRBJ2-2 few NA TRBV16 TGTGCCAGCAGCCAATTCACCACAGGTCGCACGAACACCGGGGAGCTGTTTTTT CASSQFTTGRTNTGELFF
TRBJ1-4 NA NA TRBV3-1/TRBV3-2 TGTGCCAGCAGCCCAACCGGGATACGGGAAAAACTGTTTTTT CASSPTGIREKLFF
TRBJ1-1 NA NA TRBV28 TGTGCCAGCAGTTTAACAGTGAACACTGAAGCTTTCTTT CASSLTVNTEAFF
TRBJ2-2 NA TRBD2 TRBV18 TGTGCCAGCTCGTTAGCGGGAGGGAACACCGGGGAGCTGTTTTTT CASSLAGGNTGELFF
TRBJ2-7 NA NA TRBV27 TGTGCCAGCAGTTCCTCGGACATCTACGAGCAGTACTTC CASSSSDIYEQYF
TRBJ2-1 NA TRBD1 TRBV6-5 TGTGCCAGCAGTTACGGGGGACAGGGCTATGAGCAGTTCTTC CASSYGGQGYEQFF
TRBJ1-1 few TRBD1 TRBV7-9 TGTGCCAGCAGCCTCCAGGGGGCAGGCACTGAAGCTTTCTTT CASSLQGAGTEAFF
TRBJ1-5 few TRBD1 TRBV4-1 TGCGCCAGCAGCCTTGGGAAACCGGGACAGGGGGCCAATCAGCCCCAGCATTTT CASSLGKPGQGANQPQHF
TRBJ1-2 NA NA TRBV7-9 TGTGCCAGCAGCTTAGATTTTTTACAGTGGGGCTACACCTTC CASSLDFLQWGYTF
TRBJ1-4 few TRBD1 TRBV11-2 TGTGCCAGCAGCTCGGGCGGGACAGCTAATGAAAAACTGTTTTTT CASSSGGTANEKLFF
TRBJ2-7 NA TRBD2 TRBV7-9 TGTGCCAGCAGCTTGAGGGGAGGGAGCGGGATAAGCTCCTACGAGCAGTACTTC CASSLRGGSGISSYEQYF
TRBJ2-7 NA NA TRBV6-5 TGTGCCAGCAGTATCCAGGGGGGCGAGCAGTACTTC CASSIQGGEQYF
TRBJ2-7 NA TRBD1 TRBV28 TGTGCCAGCAGTGTCGTGACAGGGAATGCCTACGAGCAGTACTTC CASSVVTGNAYEQYF
TRBJ1-4 NA NA TRBV6-5 TGTGCCAGCAGCCCCTACAGGCCCAGGGATGAGGAACTGTTTTTT CASSPYRPRDEELFF
TRBJ2-7 NA NA TRBV30 TGTGCCTGGAGACATACGGGAGTCTACGAGCAGTACTTC CAWRHTGVYEQYF
TRBJ1-5 NA TRBD1 TRBV19 TGTGCCAGTAGTCGACCAGGGGGGCATAGCAATCAGCCCCAGCATTTT CASSRPGGHSNQPQHF
TRBJ2-1 NA TRBD2 TRBV5-1 TGCGCCAGCAGCACAGTACCCGGGACTAGCAACTACAATGAGCAGTTCTTC CASSTVPGTSNYNEQFF
TRBJ2-5 NA NA TRBV7-9 TGTGCCAGCAGCCCAACAGGGCGGGGGCGGGAGACCCAGTACTTC CASSPTGRGRETQYF
TRBJ2-3 NA TRBD2 TRBV4-2 TGTGCCAGCAGCCAAGATTTGGCTAGCGGGGGGTGGGATACGCAGTATTTT CASSQDLASGGWDTQYF